The 32 T cell receptor beta chains below come from one sample, sequenced in a study of blood T cell repertoires in COVID-19. Assay: immunoSEQ multiplex PCR; the TCRdb copy retains only in-frame clones and omits some. The data contain approximately 480,000 clones, 75% to 90% of them singletons. The sample consisted of peripheral blood. These receptors all come from a man aged 18 to 35 with COVID-19, enrolled during active disease.

This chain joins TRBV19 and TRBJ2-2; the D gene is possibly TRBD1 (5 bases). Trimming took off 6 bases at V and 7 bases at J, with 18 bases between the two ends. CDR1 LNHDA and CDR2 SQIVND come from the germline V gene (reference sequence). This CDR3 is built from 15 residues. The CDR3 sequence: CASSLLNSGYGELFF. CDR3 coding DNA: TGTGCCAGTAGCCTCCTAAACTCAGGGTACGGGGAGCTGTTTTTT.

This chain joins TRBV7-9 and TRBJ1-1; D call uncertain. Trimming cost V 5 bases and J 8 bases, with 12 bases left between them. CDR1 and CDR2 from the germline V gene are SEHNR and FQNEAQ (reference sequence). CDR3 size: 12 residues. CDR3 coding DNA: TGTGCCAGCAGCCCCTCCCCGGGGGAAGCTTTCTTT. Residues: CASSPSPGEAFF. The whole variable domain, filled in from reference TRBV7-9 and TRBJ1-1, reads DTGVSQNPRHKITKRGQNVTFRCDPISEHNRLYWYRQTLGQGPEFLTYFQNEAQLEKSRLLSDRFSAERPKGSFSTLEIQRTEQGDSAMYLCASSPSPGEAFFGQGTRLTVV.

J is TRBJ2-1 and V is TRBV21-1; no check of the table's D call, TRBD2, against the DNA was made. TRBV21-1 represents a pseudogene. The CDR3 covers 14 residues. CDR3 loop: CASSNGKEDNEQFF. The DNA for the CDR3 is TGTGCCAGCAGCAACGGGAAAGAAGACAATGAGCAGTTCTTC.

V usage is TRBV25-1 and J usage is TRBJ2-2; 10 bases are a match to TRBD2. The V gene's germline CDR1 is MGHDK and CDR2 SYGVNS. The ends lost 4 bases at V and 5 bases at J; junction bases unmatched: 7. This CDR3 region has 16 residues. CDR3 nucleotide sequence: TGTGCCAGCAGTGTTGCTAGCGGGAGAAATACCGGGGAGCTGTTTTTT. Its protein product is CASSVASGRNTGELFF.

The chain combines TRBV12-3 or TRBV12-4 with TRBJ2-2; D is unclear. Trimming removed 7 bases from V and 7 bases from J, with 13 bases in between. The CDR3 length is 13 residues. The CDR3 sequence: CASTKYSDGELFF. The CDR3 nucleotides are TGTGCCAGCACCAAGTACTCCGACGGGGAGCTGTTTTTT.

The genes are TRBV6-1 and TRBJ2-3; D is unclear. V was clipped by 3 bases and J by 8 bases, with 21 bases between them. CDR1 MNHNS and CDR2 SASEGT come from the germline V gene. The CDR3 runs to 16 residues. This CDR3 reads CASSDLPPGLAPTQYF. The CDR3 DNA reads as TGTGCCAGCAGTGACCTCCCACCGGGTCTGGCCCCTACGCAGTATTTT.

This chain links TRBV5-8 with TRBJ2-2, with 8 bases matching TRBD2. Germline CDR1 SGHTS, CDR2 YDEGEE. Germline trimming cut 3 bases from V and 5 bases from J; bases unmatched to any gene: 9. The CDR3 is 16 residues long. This CDR3 is CASSSGLVILTGELFF. CDR3 DNA sequence: TGTGCCAGCAGCTCGGGACTAGTTATTTTGACCGGGGAGCTGTTTTTT.

The chain has TRBV12-5 and TRBJ2-1; D gene uncertain. The germline V gene has CDR1 LGHNT and CDR2 FRNRAP. This CDR3 comprises 13 residues. V lost 1 base, J lost 4 bases, and 5 bases lay in between. CDR3 sequence (DNA): TGTGCTAGTGGTTTGGCCTTATACAATGAGCAGTTCTTC. This codes for CASGLALYNEQFF.

The chain has TRBV19 and TRBJ2-3, with TRBD1 matching over 12 bases. Trimming cost V 2 bases and J 5 bases; bases outside gene matches: 8. There are 17 residues in the CDR3. Germline CDR1 is LNHDA and CDR2 is SQIVND (reference sequence). The CDR3 region has the DNA TGTGCCAGTAGTATAAGGGGGACAGGGGGCGCTCAAGATACGCAGTATTTT. Its protein is CASSIRGTGGAQDTQYF.

This clone was detected only a few times. CDR3 sequence reads: CASSGTSGGDTQYF. DNA of the CDR3: TGCGCCAGCAGTGGTACTAGCGGCGGGGATACGCAGTATTTT. The rearrangement uses TRBV10-2 and TRBJ2-3; 8 bases align to TRBD2. The CDR3 runs to 14 residues. J gave up 6 bases and V 4 bases, and 6 bases lay outside the gene matches. Germline V gives CDR1 WSHSY, CDR2 SAAADI.

The gene calls are TRBV2 and TRBJ1-1; D is undetermined. Trimming stripped 10 bases from V and 4 bases from J, with 16 bases between. The CDR3 length is 13 residues. CDR1 and CDR2 from the germline V gene are SNHLY and FYNNEI. The CDR3 DNA sequence: TGTGCCACCCATGCCGGGGAGGGCACTGAAGCTTTCTTT. Amino acid sequence: CATHAGEGTEAFF.

The chain is built from TRBV7-8 and TRBJ2-4; the match to TRBD1 covers 7 bases. The V segment lost 3 bases and the J segment 3 bases; nucleotides outside the gene matches: 14. This CDR3 is 18 amino acids long. Germline assignment: CDR1 SGHVS and CDR2 FQNEAQ. The CDR3 loop reads CASSFSRGGGVDKNIQYF. The CDR3 bases are TGTGCCAGCAGCTTCTCCCGAGGGGGCGGAGTAGACAAAAACATTCAGTACTTC.

The rearrangement uses TRBV29-1 and TRBJ1-1; 9 nucleotides align to TRBD1. The ends lost 4 bases at V and 1 base at J; junction bases unmatched: 10. Per germline, CDR1 SQVTM and CDR2 ANQGSEA. The CDR3 length is 16 residues. The DNA for the CDR3 is TGCAGCGTTGCCGGGACAGGGCATTCCCAGAACACTGAAGCTTTCTTT. This sequence encodes CSVAGTGHSQNTEAFF. Filled out from reference TRBV29-1 and TRBJ1-1, the complete variable domain reads SAVISQKPSRDICQRGTSLTIQCQVDSQVTMMFWYRQQPGQSLTLIATANQGSEATYESGFVIDKFPISRPNLTFSTLTVSNMSPEDSSIYLCSVAGTGHSQNTEAFFGQGTRLTVV.

The CDR3 loop is CAWSTLAGLAGVTEQFF. As DNA, the CDR3 is TGTGCCTGGAGTACGCTTGCCGGGCTAGCGGGAGTTACTGAGCAGTTCTTC. This chain connects TRBV30 to TRBJ2-1; 10 bases align to TRBD2. J lost 9 bases, V lost 2 bases, and 16 bases had no gene match. The germline V gene has CDR1 GTSNPN and CDR2 SVGIG (reference sequence). This CDR3 spans 17 amino acids.

CDR3 amino acids: CASSSTTSGGNEQYF. The CDR3 nucleotides are TGTGCCAGCAGTTCCACGACTAGCGGGGGGAACGAGCAGTACTTC. J is TRBJ2-7 and V is TRBV6-2 or TRBV6-3; the match to TRBD2 covers 13 bases. The CDR3 is made up of 15 amino acids. Germline values: CDR1 MNHEY, CDR2 SVGEGT. Germline trimming cut 4 bases from V and 5 bases from J; bases unmatched to any gene: 5.

This clone was observed a few times. This chain connects TRBV7-9 to TRBJ2-2; tentative D call: TRBD2 (6 bases). CDR1 is SEHNR, CDR2 FQNEAQ, per germline (reference sequence). V was shortened by 1 base and J by 6 bases, with 12 bases between the two germline ends. The CDR3 sequence is 15 residues long. In DNA, the CDR3 is TGTGCCAGCAGCTTAGTTAACGGCGGGGCCGGGGAGCTGTTTTTT. Its translation is CASSLVNGGAGELFF. The full variable domain, with the rest looked up from reference TRBV7-9 and TRBJ2-2, is DTGVSQNPRHKITKRGQNVTFRCDPISEHNRLYWYRQTLGQGPEFLTYFQNEAQLEKSRLLSDRFSAERPKGSFSTLEIQRTEQGDSAMYLCASSLVNGGAGELFFGEGSRLTVL.

The V and J genes are TRBV6-5 and TRBJ2-3; D remains unclear. The CDR3 runs 15 residues. Trimming took 5 bases from V and 0 from J, leaving 12 bases between them. Germline-derived CDR1 and CDR2 are MNHEY and SVGAGI. In DNA, the CDR3 is TGTGCCAGCAGTCCAACATTATCTAGCACAGATACGCAGTATTTT. Translation gives CASSPTLSSTDTQYF.

This clone was counted between two and nine times. This sequence joins TRBV11-2 and TRBJ2-4; D not certain. Germline loops: CDR1 SGHAT, CDR2 FQNNGV. V shed 5 bases and J shed 8 bases, with 10 bases lying between them. CDR3 length: 12 amino acids. The CDR3 DNA follows: TGTGCCAGCAGCCCCGGGTATGACATTCAGTACTTC. Residues: CASSPGYDIQYF.

V gene TRBV12-5 combines with J gene TRBJ2-5; tentatively, D is TRBD1 (5 bases). The CDR3 has 17 amino acids. Trimming pared 1 base from V and 5 bases from J, leaving 20 bases between. Germline assignment: CDR1 LGHNT and CDR2 FRNRAP. The CDR3: CASGLGRAAVNRETQYF. The CDR3 DNA reads TGTGCTAGTGGTTTGGGCAGGGCGGCCGTTAACAGGGAGACCCAGTACTTC.

The V gene is TRBV6-4, the J gene TRBJ1-1; D might be TRBD1 (5 bases). The CDR3 runs to 16 residues. Per the germline V gene, CDR1 is MRHNA and CDR2 is SNTAGT. V lost 8 bases and J 0 bases, leaving 19 bases between the germline ends. CDR3 in DNA: TGTGCCAGCTGCCCCGGGGGTCAGCCCATGAACACTGAAGCTTTCTTT. It encodes CASCPGGQPMNTEAFF.

The rearrangement links TRBV4-1 to TRBJ2-2; 12 bases fit TRBD2. Germline V gene lookup returns CDR1 MGHRA and CDR2 YSYEKL. This CDR3 is 16 amino acids long. The J segment lost 0 bases and the V segment lost 8 bases, leaving 4 bases of the junction unmatched. CDR3 region: CASESSGRANTGELFF. The CDR3 bases are TGCGCCAGCGAATCTAGCGGGAGGGCGAACACCGGGGAGCTGTTTTTT.

The rearrangement links TRBV7-9 to TRBJ2-5, with D maybe TRBD2 (5 bases). This CDR3 region has 16 residues. The V gene's germline CDR1 is SEHNR and CDR2 FQNEAQ (reference sequence). The V gene lost 5 bases and the J gene lost 4 bases, with 20 bases spanning the gap. The CDR3 spells CASSPLKGRGRETQYF. CDR3 DNA: TGTGCCAGCAGCCCTCTTAAGGGAAGAGGGCGAGAGACCCAGTACTTC.

This chain links TRBV6-5 with TRBJ2-7, with TRBD1 identical over 7 bases. This CDR3 has 13 amino acids. V was pared by 7 bases and J by 1 base, with 4 bases of the junction left unmatched. Germline-derived CDR1 and CDR2 are MNHEY and SVGAGI. CDR3 sequence reads: CASNDRESYEQYF. The CDR3, as DNA: TGTGCCAGCAACGACAGGGAATCCTACGAGCAGTACTTC.

Concerning this clone itself: A read error may account for a junction end that differs from germline. The chain carries TRBV11-1 and TRBJ2-7; 7 bases agree with TRBD1. The CDR3 consists of 14 residues. The V gene's germline CDR1 is SGHAT and CDR2 FQDESV (reference sequence). The CDR3 nucleotides read TGTGCCAGCAGCTTCGGGACAGCCAGATCCCCGCAGTGGTTC. It translates to CASSFGTARSPQWF.

The chain is built from TRBV2 and TRBJ2-7; no reliable D call. V gave up 7 bases and J gave up 0 bases, with 10 bases separating them. Germline V gives CDR1 SNHLY, CDR2 FYNNEI. CDR3 length: 13 residues. For the CDR3, the DNA is TGTGCCAGCAACGGAGCAAGCTCCTACGAGCAGTACTTC. This gives the protein CASNGASSYEQYF.

CDR3 in DNA: TGTGCCAGCAGCTCGGAGGGACTTCTCAAAGGCAATGAGCAGTTCTTC. Protein product: CASSSEGLLKGNEQFF. The chain combines TRBV7-9 with TRBJ2-1; D might be TRBD2 (6 bases). Trimming pared 4 bases from V and 6 bases from J, leaving 19 bases between. The CDR3 runs 16 residues. Germline V lookup: CDR1 SEHNR, CDR2 FQNEAQ (reference sequence). Full variable domain (remainder filled in from reference TRBV7-9 and TRBJ2-1): DTGVSQNPRHKITKRGQNVTFRCDPISEHNRLYWYRQTLGQGPEFLTYFQNEAQLEKSRLLSDRFSAERPKGSFSTLEIQRTEQGDSAMYLCASSSEGLLKGNEQFFGPGTRLTVL.

The gene calls are TRBV23-1 and TRBJ1-1; 10 bases agree with TRBD1. TRBV23-1 is sorted into the ORF group, with uncertain function. The CDR3 has 20 residues. V dropped 3 bases and J dropped 3; count of bases not matched to a gene: 19. The CDR3 protein is CASSHQAAGQGYILYTEAFF. CDR3 nucleotides: TGCGCCAGCAGTCATCAGGCGGCGGGACAGGGGTACATTTTGTACACTGAAGCTTTCTTT.

CDR3 loop: CASSLTLGAADTQYF. CDR3 DNA: TGTGCCAGCAGCTTAACGTTAGGGGCAGCAGATACGCAGTATTTT. The genes are TRBV7-3 and TRBJ2-3; TRBD1 is a possible D gene (5 bases). V lost 0 bases and J lost 4, with 11 bases in between. Looked up from germline, CDR1 is SGHTA and CDR2 is FQGTGA. The CDR3 runs 15 residues.

The chain employs TRBV28 and TRBJ2-7; maybe TRBD1 (5 bases). There are 14 residues in the CDR3. V gave up 5 bases and J gave up 0 bases, with 11 bases separating them. Germline assignment: CDR1 MDHEN and CDR2 SYDVKM. Written as DNA, the CDR3 is TGTGCCAGCAGTACAGGTCAAAGCTCCTACGAGCAGTACTTC. Protein product: CASSTGQSSYEQYF.

The rearrangement links TRBV14 to TRBJ1-4; 7 bases are shared with TRBD1. In germline, CDR1 is SGHDN, CDR2 FVKESK. J gave up 4 bases and V 6 bases, and 5 bases lay outside the gene matches. The CDR3 has 14 amino acids. The CDR3 is CASRGTVNNEKLFF. CDR3 bases: TGTGCCAGCAGGGGGACAGTCAATAATGAAAAACTGTTTTTT.

This clone showed up just a few times. The chain uses TRBV5-5 and TRBJ2-2; TRBD1 matches 12 bases. This CDR3 has 15 residues. Germline CDR1 is SGHKS and CDR2 is YYEKEE (reference sequence). With 2 bases clipped from V and 9 bases from J, the junction kept 5 bases outside the gene matches. The CDR3 region is CASSLPGQGAWELFF. Written as DNA, the CDR3 is TGTGCCAGCAGCTTACCGGGACAGGGGGCATGGGAGCTGTTTTTT.

The J gene is TRBJ2-1, the V gene TRBV28, with D unclear. Per germline, CDR1 MDHEN and CDR2 SYDVKM. V was cut by 6 bases and J by 1 base, with 13 bases left in between. The CDR3 has 15 amino acids. DNA for the CDR3: TGTGCCAGCAGCGATTCTGTTACTTCCTACAATGAGCAGTTCTTC. Its protein product is CASSDSVTSYNEQFF.